This paragraph reports one T cell receptor (beta chain). The antigen is undetermined. A library of TCRbeta sequences, prepared with unique molecular identifiers, was generated. TCRdb reprocessed the PCR reads with MiXCR, giving one entry per CDR3 protein. The table has 250,000 to 400,000 distinct CDR3 sequences, around 25% seen once. The data were obtained in a study of T-cell reconstitution after alpha-beta-depleted transplantation in children. Study-level points and caveats: A year had passed since transplant, and T-cell counts and diversity by then came mostly from newly produced T cells. TCRbeta diversity was high at day 60 in some patients (a result of surviving recipient T cells and thymic progenitors). Alpha-beta T cells about two months after transplant reportedly derived from several hundred expanded graft clones.

The CDR3 contains 13 residues. V lost 7 bases, J lost 1 base, and 10 bases lay in between. Looked up from germline, CDR1 is SGHAT and CDR2 is FQDESV (reference sequence). The rearrangement joins TRBV11-1 to TRBJ1-1; D is unclear. This clonotype originated in a male patient aged 5 to 17 who had a stem cell transplant for acute lymphoblastic leukemia, so the T cells may come from the graft donor. The source was PBMCs, mostly from graft donor cells, collected 180 days after TCRalphabeta/CD19-depleted stem cell transplant. CDR3 DNA sequence: TGTGCCAGCAATTTCGGTCCGAACACTGAAGCTTTCTTT. It translates to CASNFGPNTEAFF.